The 21 T cell receptor beta chains below all came from one sample that was sequenced in a study of OX40 agonist ivuxolimab in advanced cancers. Generated by immunoSEQ multiplex PCR, the TCRdb table keeps only in-frame clones and is missing some. Of 70,000 to 95,000 clones listed, approximately 90% were seen once; the top ten hold more than 0.5%. The sequenced sample was CD4+ or CD8+ T cells sorted from blood, obtained in a trial of the OX40 agonist ivuxolimab. Every receptor here comes from an adult with an advanced solid tumor such as melanoma, head and neck, liver or kidney cancer.

This chain connects TRBV19 to TRBJ1-5, with TRBD1 matching over 10 bases. The V gene end was trimmed by 3 bases and the J gene end by 5 bases; junction bases not matched to a gene: 7. The germline gives CDR1 LNHDA, CDR2 SQIVND (reference sequence). This CDR3 contains 16 residues. In nucleotides, the CDR3 is TGTGCCAGTAGTATCCTGGGGACAGGGGAATATCAGCCCCAGCATTTT. Amino acids: CASSILGTGEYQPQHF.

V is TRBV5-5 and J is TRBJ1-5; no definite D call. This CDR3 has 16 amino acids. The germline V gene encodes CDR1 SGHKS and CDR2 YYEKEE (reference sequence). Trimming removed 3 bases at V and 1 base at J, with 14 bases between. The CDR3 is CASSSTPAGSNQPQHF. The CDR3, as DNA: TGTGCCAGCAGCTCCACCCCCGCGGGGAGCAATCAGCCCCAGCATTTT.

This chain links TRBV10-1 with TRBJ2-5; possibly TRBD2 for D (6 bases). Trimming cost V 4 bases and J 5 bases, with 11 bases left between them. Germline V gene lookup returns CDR1 WNHNN and CDR2 SYGVQD (reference sequence). This CDR3 spans 13 amino acids. CDR3 sequence: CASSGAGRETQYF. The CDR3 region has the DNA TGCGCCAGCAGTGGGGCAGGGAGGGAGACCCAGTACTTC.

This clone was counted a few times. The chain combines TRBV6-1 with TRBJ2-7; 10 bases agree with TRBD1. The CDR3 length is 15 residues. The V gene's germline CDR1 is MNHNS and CDR2 SASEGT. V dropped 2 bases and J dropped 4; count of bases not matched to a gene: 5. The CDR3 bases are TGTGCCAGCAGTGAAACTGGGACAGGGGTTTACGAGCAGTACTTC. Translating it yields CASSETGTGVYEQYF.

The gene calls are TRBV5-1 and TRBJ2-1; 9 bases match TRBD1. Germline V gene data show CDR1 as SGHRS and CDR2 as YFSETQ. V lost 5 bases and J lost 5; bases outside the gene matches: 5. This CDR3 contains 14 residues. DNA for the CDR3: TGCGCCAGCAGAACCGGGACAGGGAACAATGAGCAGTTCTTC. Translating it yields CASRTGTGNNEQFF.

The chain carries TRBV29-1 and TRBJ2-7; tentatively, D is TRBD1 or TRBD2 (5 bases each). The CDR3 spans 13 residues. V lost 5 bases, J lost 3 bases, and 14 bases lay in between. Germline V gene sequence: CDR1 SQVTM, CDR2 ANQGSEA. CDR3 protein: CSVTQGRGYEQYF. The DNA of the CDR3 is TGCAGCGTTACGCAGGGACGAGGCTACGAGCAGTACTTC.

V is TRBV20-1 and J is TRBJ2-5, with D possibly TRBD2 on 5 matching bases. CDR3 length equals 11 residues. Trimming removed 7 bases at V and 9 bases at J, with 15 bases between. The V gene's germline CDR1 is DFQATT and CDR2 SNEGSKA (reference sequence). The CDR3 bases are TGCAGTGTTAGGACTCCCTCGTCCCAGTACTTC. Protein sequence: CSVRTPSSQYF.

The chain couples TRBV18 to TRBJ2-2; D uncertain. Germline CDR1 KGHSH, CDR2 LQKENI. The CDR3 spans 13 residues. Trimming left V 4 bases short and J 2 bases short, with 5 bases between. The CDR3 DNA reads TGTGCCAGCTCACGCCTAAACACCGGGGAGCTGTTTTTT. This encodes CASSRLNTGELFF. Looking up the rest from reference TRBV18 and TRBJ2-2 gives the full variable domain: NAGVMQNPRHLVRRRGQEARLRCSPMKGHSHVYWYRQLPEEGLKFMVYLQKENIIDESGMPKERFSAEFPKEGPSILRIQQVVRGDSAAYFCASSRLNTGELFFGEGSRLTVL.

The J gene is TRBJ2-2, the V gene TRBV7-2, with D possibly matching TRBD1 (5 bases). Germline values: CDR1 SGHTA, CDR2 FQGNSA. The V end was cut by 5 bases, the J end by 0 bases, with 10 bases between. This CDR3 contains 15 residues. The CDR3 DNA reads as TGTGCCAGCAGCCCCCAGGGCTCGAACACCGGGGAGCTGTTTTTT. Its translation is CASSPQGSNTGELFF.

The J gene is TRBJ2-1, the V gene TRBV19, with 10 positions matching TRBD2. The length of the CDR3 is 17 residues. CDR1 is LNHDA and CDR2 is SQIVND in the germline V gene (reference sequence). The V gene end was trimmed by 4 bases and the J gene end by 5 bases; junction bases not matched to a gene: 11. In nucleotides, the CDR3 is TGTGCCAGTAGTACCCTATTTCTAGCGGGGGAGAACAATGAGCAGTTCTTC. This encodes CASSTLFLAGENNEQFF.

The rearrangement joins TRBV7-9 to TRBJ2-2; D is undetermined. CDR3 size: 14 residues. Germline loops: CDR1 SEHNR, CDR2 FQNEAQ (reference sequence). The V and J ends lost 8 bases and 0 bases respectively, with 10 bases between them. The CDR3 nucleotides are TGTGCCAGCGAAGGGCATTCGAACACCGGGGAGCTGTTTTTT. Residues: CASEGHSNTGELFF.

This sequence joins TRBV18 and TRBJ2-2, with D unresolved. Germline CDR1 reads KGHSH; CDR2 reads LQKENI. V lost 1 base to trimming and J lost 4 bases, with 13 bases between them. This CDR3 spans 16 amino acids. The CDR3 loop is CASSPQAGSSTGELFF. As DNA, the CDR3 is TGTGCCAGCTCACCACAGGCAGGATCAAGCACCGGGGAGCTGTTTTTT.

This clone was counted only a few times. One junction end disagrees with the germline gene, perhaps due to a read error. The chain has TRBV7-7 and TRBJ2-3; tentative D call: TRBD2 (5 bases). This CDR3 region has 13 residues. The germline gives CDR1 SSHAT, CDR2 FNYEAQ (reference sequence). The CDR3 spells CASSPRETDTQYF. CDR3 in DNA: TGTGCTAGCAGCCCTCGGGAAACAGATACGCAGTATTTT.

This chain links TRBV30 with TRBJ2-2; a possible D gene is TRBD1 (6 bases). Germline loops: CDR1 GTSNPN, CDR2 SVGIG (reference sequence). Between the trimmed V and J ends, which lost 3 bases and 2 bases, there was a span of 25 bases. This CDR3 region has 19 residues. The CDR3 region is CAWSRGIGSGHYNTGELFF. The CDR3 nucleotides are TGTGCCTGGAGCCGAGGGATTGGCTCGGGACACTATAACACCGGGGAGCTGTTTTTT.

V is TRBV19 and J is TRBJ1-1; no firm D call. CDR3 size: 15 residues. V shed 2 bases and J shed 0 bases, with 10 bases lying between them. From germline, CDR1 is LNHDA and CDR2 SQIVND (reference sequence). The CDR3 nucleotides are TGTGCCAGTAGTATAACTAGAGGACTGAACACTGAAGCTTTCTTT. Residues: CASSITRGLNTEAFF.

The CDR3 DNA reads as TGTGCCTGGAGTGTATTCGGGACAGGATACACTGAAGCTTTCTTT. Amino acid sequence: CAWSVFGTGYTEAFF. V and J are TRBV30 and TRBJ1-1, with TRBD1 matching 8 bases. V shed 0 bases, J shed 3 bases, and the junction held 6 bases outside the gene matches. CDR1 and CDR2 (germline): GTSNPN, SVGIG (reference sequence). CDR3 length: 15 amino acids.

The count of this clone is one. This chain links TRBV6-5 with TRBJ2-7; weak D call: TRBD1 (6 bases). The V end lost 0 bases, the J end lost 9 bases, and 15 bases lay between the germline ends. The germline V gene has CDR1 MNHEY and CDR2 SVGAGI. The CDR3 spans 14 residues. The CDR3 DNA sequence: TGTGCCAGCAGTTACTCGAGACAGGTGGAACCGCAGTACTTC. Translating it yields CASSYSRQVEPQYF.

This clone is a singleton in its sample. One end of the junction is discordant with germline, which a read error may explain. Here the CDR3 DNA reads TGTGCCAGCAGCTTACAGCCGGGACAGGGGATACTCTTC. As protein: CASSLQPGQGILF. J is TRBJ2-1 and V is TRBV11-2; TRBD1 matches at 10 bases. This CDR3 is 13 amino acids long. Germline loops: CDR1 SGHAT, CDR2 FQNNGV.

The chain links TRBV6-1 to TRBJ2-7; TRBD2 matches 11 bases. Trimming at V came to 7 bases and at J to 4 bases, leaving 9 bases not matched to a gene. The CDR3 is made up of 15 amino acids. CDR1 and CDR2 (germline): MNHNS, SASEGT. DNA for the CDR3: TGTGCCAGCACCCCCACTAGCGGGAGCACATACGAGCAGTACTTC. Translation: CASTPTSGSTYEQYF.

The rearrangement joins TRBV18 to TRBJ2-1, with 9 bases that match TRBD2. Germline V gene data show CDR1 as KGHSH and CDR2 as LQKENI. This CDR3 region has 23 residues. V lost 6 bases and J lost 8; bases outside the gene matches: 35. This CDR3 is CASSPIPGLATQRSKLLDDEQFF. The DNA for the CDR3 is TGTGCCAGCTCCCCCATCCCGGGACTAGCAACCCAACGTAGCAAATTACTCGATGATGAGCAGTTCTTC.

This chain connects TRBV9 to TRBJ2-7; 7 nucleotides align to TRBD1. V lost 2 bases, J lost 2 bases, and 7 bases stayed unmatched. Per germline, CDR1 SGDLS and CDR2 YYNGEE. This CDR3 is 15 amino acids long. CDR3 sequence (DNA): TGTGCCAGCAGCGTTAGGACAGGTGTTCCCTACGAGCAGTACTTC. It yields the protein CASSVRTGVPYEQYF.